This TCR beta chain is drawn from a study of T cells after yellow fever vaccination. Study-wide findings and caveats: The secondary response was weaker but peaked faster, day 5 versus 15. Most clones from primary vaccination resurfaced after the booster (around 95% CD4, 88% CD8).

The study made its TCR cDNA through 5'RACE template switching. That step introduced a universal primer site along with UMIs. A single record per CDR3 protein comes from TCRdb applying MiXCR to the 5' RACE reads. The data hold about 340,000 distinct CDR3 sequences, with approximately 3.9% observed a single time. This CDR3 is built from 16 residues. Germline V CDR1 and CDR2: SGDLS, YYNGEE. Trimming pared 0 bases from V and 2 bases from J, leaving 14 bases between. This clonotype turned up a few times. Antigen: not known. This rearrangement joins TRBV9 to TRBJ1-2; D perhaps matches TRBD1 (5 bases). Sample: PBMCs, taken 5 days after the yellow fever booster vaccination. This clonotype originated in a man aged 18 to 29 who received the YFV17D yellow fever vaccine. CDR3 residues: CASSVGGIRGNYGYTF. The CDR3, as DNA: TGTGCCAGCAGCGTAGGGGGGATCCGGGGGAACTATGGCTACACCTTC.